Following are 20 T cell receptor beta chains from one sample sequenced in a study of vaccination and CD4 T cells after COVID-19 (dated by TCRdb to between 2021 and 2024). What this sample's treatment or condition label stands for: roughly ten-day PBMC culture with coronavirus spike peptide pools or control peptides (ViraFEST assay). Antigens of these TCRs are unknown. Library method: PCR. Sequencing was performed on an Illumina iSeq 100. DNA from cultured CD4+ T cells was subjected to TCR sequencing with the Oncomine TCR Beta short-read assay at the Johns Hopkins FTIC core. TCRdb reanalyzed the raw reads on its own, using fastp at Q25 for trimming and MiXCR for clone calling, and kept in-frame beta chains. When rows share a CDR3 protein, they turn into one entry using the most common DNA and genes. The sample contains about 18,000 distinct CDR3 sequences, approximately 42% of them found a single time. 6.3% of the sample lies in the top ten.

The sequencing here drew on CD4+ T cells from blood, cultured in vitro, taken before SARS-CoV-2 vaccination. The receptors here all came from a human donor who had recovered from COVID-19.

This clonotype was recorded only once. The chain employs TRBV6-2 or TRBV6-3 and TRBJ2-7, with 8 bases aligning to TRBD1. The CDR3 length is 13 residues. The V segment lost 7 bases and the J segment 4 bases; nucleotides outside the gene matches: 6. The germline CDR1 and CDR2 sequences are MNHEY and SVGEGT. Here the CDR3 DNA reads TGTGCCAGCAACAGCCGGGACAGGTACGAGCAGTACTTC. As protein: CASNSRDRYEQYF.

CDR3 DNA sequence: TGCGCCAGCAGCTACGGACAGGGGACAGAGACCCAGTACTTC. This encodes CASSYGQGTETQYF. The V and J genes are TRBV5-1 and TRBJ2-5; 9 bases agree with TRBD1. CDR1 is SGHRS, CDR2 YFSETQ, per germline. V was pared by 3 bases and J by 4 bases, with 4 bases of the junction left unmatched. The CDR3 spans 14 residues.

The chain couples TRBV10-1 to TRBJ1-1; 10 bases align to TRBD1. The germline V gene encodes CDR1 WNHNN and CDR2 SYGVQD (reference sequence). V dropped 9 bases and J dropped 1; count of bases not matched to a gene: 8. The CDR3 is 15 residues long. In nucleotides, the CDR3 is TGCGCCAGAAACCGGGACAGGGGTCCGAACACTGAAGCTTTCTTT. This gives the protein CARNRDRGPNTEAFF.

The chain employs TRBV6-1 and TRBJ2-7, with 8 bases matching TRBD2. CDR1 is MNHNS and CDR2 is SASEGT in the germline V gene. Trimming took 6 bases from V and 3 from J; bases not matched to a gene: 7. There are 14 residues in the CDR3. The CDR3 loop is CASRQSGSLYEQYF. CDR3 bases: TGTGCCAGCAGGCAGAGCGGGAGTCTCTACGAGCAGTACTTC.

V gene TRBV28 combines with J gene TRBJ1-4; D remains ambiguous. This CDR3 is 15 amino acids long. The germline V gene has CDR1 MDHEN and CDR2 SYDVKM. V lost 7 bases, J lost 4 bases, and 16 bases lay in between. The chain's CDR3 is CASKVLNRGNEKLFF. CDR3 in DNA: TGTGCCAGCAAAGTCCTCAATCGGGGTAATGAAAAACTGTTTTTT.

The table lists this clonotype with a few counts. J is TRBJ1-5 and V is TRBV24-1; 7 bases match TRBD1. CDR3 length: 16 amino acids. Germline lookup yields CDR1 KGHDR and CDR2 SFDVKD. J was trimmed by 5 bases and V by 5 bases; bases with no gene match: 11. Here the CDR3 reads CATSAPEDRRDQPQHF. In DNA, the CDR3 is TGTGCCACCAGTGCCCCGGAGGACAGGCGGGATCAGCCCCAGCATTTT.

The rearrangement joins TRBV10-3 to TRBJ1-6; a weak D match, TRBD1 (6 bases). The CDR3 spans 13 residues. Trimming cost V 8 bases and J 9 bases, with 14 bases left between them. Germline CDR1 and CDR2: ENHRY and SYGVKD. The CDR3 protein is CAIRAGEGSPLHF. The CDR3 region has the DNA TGTGCCATCCGGGCAGGGGAGGGTTCACCCCTCCACTTT.

This clonotype has just a few counts. The chain couples TRBV6-1 to TRBJ1-6; 8 nucleotides line up with TRBD1. The CDR3 consists of 12 residues. CDR1 and CDR2 from the germline V gene are MNHNS and SASEGT. This CDR3 reads CTQGAKGSPLHF. The CDR3 region has the DNA TGTACGCAGGGGGCAAAGGGCTCACCCCTCCACTTT.

The chain is built from TRBV2 and TRBJ2-3; D remains unclear. Germline V gene data show CDR1 as SNHLY and CDR2 as FYNNEI. This CDR3 has 15 amino acids. Trimming removed 6 bases at V and 1 base at J, with 14 bases between. The CDR3 loop reads CASSVGLPGTDTQYF. In DNA, the CDR3 is TGTGCCAGCAGCGTAGGGCTCCCGGGCACAGATACGCAGTATTTT.

This chain joins TRBV28 and TRBJ2-2; unclear D gene. The CDR3 is made up of 13 amino acids. CDR1 and CDR2 from the germline V gene are MDHEN and SYDVKM. Trimming removed 7 bases at V and 4 bases at J, with 10 bases between. This chain's CDR3 is CASTRASTGELFF. The DNA of the CDR3 is TGTGCCAGCACAAGGGCGTCCACCGGGGAGCTGTTTTTT.

V is TRBV10-3 and J is TRBJ1-5; D gene uncertain. There are 13 residues in the CDR3. With 6 bases removed from V and 7 bases from J, the gap between germline ends came to 13 bases. Germline V lookup: CDR1 ENHRY, CDR2 SYGVKD. CDR3 in amino acids: CAISNGPEQPQHF. The CDR3 nucleotides are TGTGCCATCAGCAACGGGCCGGAACAGCCCCAGCATTTT.

This chain uses TRBV21-1 with TRBJ1-5; TRBD1 is taken as the D call from the table, unchecked against the DNA. TRBV21-1 is tagged as a pseudogene. The CDR3 runs to 14 residues. CDR3 region: CASSPAPGGQPQHF. The CDR3 nucleotides read TGTGCCAGCAGCCCTGCCCCGGGAGGCCAGCCCCAGCATTTT.

This sequence joins TRBV19 and TRBJ2-2; D may be TRBD1 (6 bases). CDR1 and CDR2 (germline): LNHDA, SQIVND (reference sequence). Trimming cost V 6 bases and J 5 bases, with 13 bases left between them. This CDR3 spans 14 amino acids. CDR3 in DNA: TGTGCCAGTAGGAACAGGGTACGGACCGGGGAGCTGTTTTTT. It codes for CASRNRVRTGELFF. The whole variable domain, filled in from reference TRBV19 and TRBJ2-2, reads DGGITQSPKYLFRKEGQNVTLSCEQNLNHDAMYWYRQDPGQGLRLIYYSQIVNDFQKGDIAEGYSVSREKKESFPLTVTSAQKNPTAFYLCASRNRVRTGELFFGEGSRLTVL.

This chain links TRBV6-2 or TRBV6-3 with TRBJ1-1; tentative D call: TRBD1 (6 bases). The CDR3 is made up of 17 amino acids. V lost 8 bases and J lost 1, with 23 bases in between. Germline CDR1 is MNHEY and CDR2 is SVGEGT. The CDR3 sequence: CASLRILRGNRNTEAFF. The CDR3, as DNA: TGTGCCAGCCTACGGATTCTAAGGGGGAATCGGAACACTGAAGCTTTCTTT.

The chain combines TRBV27 with TRBJ1-5, with a weak D call TRBD1 (5 bases). The CDR3 length is 16 residues. The V and J ends lost 4 bases and 3 bases respectively, with 16 bases between them. The germline V gene encodes CDR1 MNHEY and CDR2 SMNVEV (reference sequence). CDR3 region: CASSSTGTVFNQPQHF. CDR3 DNA sequence: TGTGCCAGCAGTTCCACCGGGACGGTATTCAATCAGCCCCAGCATTTT.

V gene TRBV6-5 combines with J gene TRBJ1-5; D possibly corresponds to TRBD1 (6 bases). Trimming stripped 4 bases from V and 6 bases from J, with 16 bases between. Germline V gene lookup returns CDR1 MNHEY and CDR2 SVGAGI. The CDR3 extends over 15 amino acids. DNA for the CDR3: TGTGCCAGCAGTTCAAGGGGGATAGTATCTCAGCCCCAGCATTTT. It yields the protein CASSSRGIVSQPQHF.

This clonotype was counted between two and nine times. J is TRBJ2-3 and V is TRBV20-1; 12 nucleotides agree with TRBD2. Unmatched junction bases numbered 9, after V lost 8 bases and J lost 0 bases. This CDR3 spans 16 amino acids. Looked up from germline, CDR1 is DFQATT and CDR2 is SNEGSKA (reference sequence). DNA for the CDR3: TGCAGTACTAATCCCGGGACTAGCGGGAGCACAGATACGCAGTATTTT. Protein product: CSTNPGTSGSTDTQYF.

This clonotype appeared once. CDR3 region: CASSAGQGPNEQFF. CDR3 coding DNA: TGTGCCAGCAGCGCGGGACAGGGGCCCAATGAGCAGTTCTTC. V and J are TRBV12-1 and TRBJ2-1; the table assigns TRBD1, which was not confirmed against the DNA. TRBV12-1 is a listed pseudogene. The CDR3 spans 14 residues.

The chain links TRBV20-1 to TRBJ1-4, with unresolved D. V was pared by 2 bases and J by 4 bases, with 8 bases between. This CDR3 region has 13 residues. Germline CDR1 is DFQATT and CDR2 is SNEGSKA (reference sequence). The CDR3 region has the DNA TGCAGTGCTAGACACCTGAGTAATGAAAAACTGTTTTTT. Translation gives CSARHLSNEKLFF.

The J gene is TRBJ1-6, the V gene TRBV18, with D unresolved. The germline gives CDR1 KGHSH, CDR2 LQKENI. V shed 1 base and J shed 4 bases, with 8 bases lying between them. The length of the CDR3 is 15 residues. CDR3 in DNA: TGTGCCAGCTCACCACTCCCAGCTTATAATTCACCCCTCCACTTT. Translating gives CASSPLPAYNSPLHF.